Each of the 10 T cell receptor beta chains below was sequenced from the same sample in a study of Tregs in tolerant kidney transplant recipients. Here immunoSEQ multiplex PCR was the method, and the copy in TCRdb shows in-frame clones only, minus some. This table has 60,000 to 95,000 clones, about 98% appearing once. The starting material was CD4+ T cells from blood, obtained before the transplant. The receptors derive from a human donor who received a combined kidney and bone marrow transplant.

This CDR3 is CASSSIAGTYEQYF. In DNA, the CDR3 is TGTGCCAGCAGCTCCATAGCGGGGACCTACGAGCAGTACTTC. The J gene is TRBJ2-7, the V gene TRBV7-2, with 8 bases fitting TRBD2. Germline assignment: CDR1 SGHTA and CDR2 FQGNSA. The V segment lost 4 bases and the J segment 2 bases; nucleotides outside the gene matches: 4. This CDR3 has 14 residues.

The rearrangement joins TRBV4-1 to TRBJ1-5, with D unclear. Deletions cut 8 bases from V and 3 bases from J, with 14 bases between. Germline V CDR1 and CDR2: MGHRA, YSYEKL. CDR3 size: 14 residues. CDR3 nucleotides: TGCGCCAGCTCCCGAAGGCAGGACAATCAGCCCCAGCATTTT. Its translation: CASSRRQDNQPQHF.

This sequence joins TRBV9 and TRBJ2-7, with D perhaps TRBD2 (6 bases). CDR3 length: 13 residues. Germline loops: CDR1 SGDLS, CDR2 YYNGEE. The V end was cut by 4 bases, the J end by 2 bases, with 10 bases between. The CDR3 nucleotides are TGTGCCAGCAGCCGCGGGACTGCCTACGAGCAGTACTTC. This encodes CASSRGTAYEQYF.

The rearrangement joins TRBV7-2 to TRBJ2-7; 11 nucleotides align to TRBD2. This CDR3 region has 15 residues. The germline V gene encodes CDR1 SGHTA and CDR2 FQGNSA. The V segment lost 5 bases and the J segment 8 bases; nucleotides outside the gene matches: 11. In nucleotides, the CDR3 is TGTGCCAGCAGCAAAATAGCGGGAGGGCCAGTTCAGCAGTACTTC. It yields the protein CASSKIAGGPVQQYF.

V and J are TRBV7-2 and TRBJ1-2; the match to TRBD1 covers 9 bases. The CDR3 contains 13 residues. CDR1 and CDR2 from the germline V gene are SGHTA and FQGNSA. Unmatched junction bases numbered 8, after V lost 7 bases and J lost 8 bases. The CDR3 DNA is TGTGCCAGCACCCCGGGGACAGGGATCGGCTACACCTTC. This codes for CASTPGTGIGYTF.

The J gene is TRBJ1-2, the V gene TRBV29-1, with 11 bases identical to TRBD1. Trimming at V came to 7 bases and at J to 4 bases, leaving 5 bases not matched to a gene. Germline V gives CDR1 SQVTM, CDR2 ANQGSEA. The CDR3 is made up of 13 amino acids. The CDR3: CSARTGGTYGYTF. CDR3 coding DNA: TGCAGCGCCCGGACAGGGGGCACCTATGGCTACACCTTC.

The V call is TRBV5-8, the J call TRBJ1-1; D is unresolved. The germline gives CDR1 SGHTS, CDR2 YDEGEE. With 4 bases removed from V and 9 bases from J, the gap between germline ends came to 13 bases. CDR3 length: 12 residues. Here the CDR3 DNA reads TGTGCCAGCAGCCCCCGGGAGAACAAAGCTTTCTTT. This translates into CASSPRENKAFF.

J is TRBJ2-2 and V is TRBV5-8, with D perhaps matching TRBD2 (5 bases). The CDR3 loop spans 15 amino acids. Germline-derived CDR1 and CDR2 are SGHTS and YDEGEE. Trimming took off 4 bases at V and 8 bases at J, with 18 bases between the two ends. The CDR3 sequence is CASSPNGNIKGELFF. CDR3 coding DNA: TGTGCCAGCAGCCCCAACGGGAATATTAAGGGGGAGCTGTTTTTT.

The V call is TRBV25-1, the J call TRBJ2-1; 8 nucleotides align to TRBD1. CDR3 length: 14 amino acids. Trimming took 3 bases from V and 6 from J; bases not matched to a gene: 4. The germline V gene encodes CDR1 MGHDK and CDR2 SYGVNS. The CDR3 region has the DNA TGTGCCAGCAGTGAGGCAGGGGGCTTCAATGAGCAGTTCTTC. Its translation is CASSEAGGFNEQFF.

The chain recombines TRBV4-2 with TRBJ2-3; 11 nucleotides align to TRBD2. Germline V gene sequence: CDR1 LGHNA, CDR2 YNFKEQ. Trimming at V came to 2 bases and at J to 6 bases, leaving 1 base not matched to a gene. The length of the CDR3 is 14 residues. CDR3 sequence (DNA): TGTGCCAGCAGCCAACGACTAGCGGGGGATACGCAGTATTTT. It specifies CASSQRLAGDTQYF.